Below are 16 T cell receptor beta chains sequenced from a single sample in a study of shared clonotypes between healthy human individuals. The protocol was immunoSEQ multiplex PCR, while the TCRdb copy is restricted to in-frame clones and leaves out a portion. The sample lists about 2.4 million clones, more than 80% occurring once. Sequenced material: naive CD4+ T cells sorted from blood. Documented subset: CD45RA+ positively selected. These receptors were obtained from a young man in good health.

As DNA, the CDR3 is TGTGCCACCAGCAGAGAGCGAGCGGGGGACTCCTACGAGCAGTACTTC. Translation: CATSRERAGDSYEQYF. J is TRBJ2-7 and V is TRBV15; 8 bases are a match to TRBD2. Trimming took 0 bases from V and 0 from J; bases not matched to a gene: 4. The CDR3 is 16 residues long. Germline-derived CDR1 and CDR2 are LNHNV and YYDKDF (reference sequence).

This chain uses TRBV28 with TRBJ1-5; D is uncertain. CDR1 is MDHEN, CDR2 SYDVKM, per germline. V was pared by 3 bases and J by 2 bases, with 14 bases between. The CDR3 runs 16 residues. CDR3 nucleotide sequence: TGTGCCAGCAGTTTCGGACTGCCTATAGGCAATCAGCCCCAGCATTTT. It is translated as CASSFGLPIGNQPQHF.

The chain uses TRBV25-1 and TRBJ1-1; D gene unclear. V gave up 6 bases and J gave up 2 bases, with 7 bases separating them. The CDR3 is made up of 12 amino acids. Germline V CDR1 and CDR2: MGHDK, SYGVNS. CDR3 nucleotide sequence: TGTGCCAGCAGAGTCCATAACACTGAAGCTTTCTTT. Translating gives CASRVHNTEAFF. Full variable domain (missing parts from reference TRBV25-1 and TRBJ1-1): EADIYQTPRYLVIGTGKKITLECSQTMGHDKMYWYQQDPGMELHLIHYSYGVNSTEKGDLSSESTVSRIRTEHFPLTLESARPSHTSQYLCASRVHNTEAFFGQGTRLTVV.

This chain links TRBV5-1 with TRBJ2-2, with 8 bases lining up with TRBD1. Trimming cost V 4 bases and J 7 bases; bases outside gene matches: 6. Germline V lookup: CDR1 SGHRS, CDR2 YFSETQ. The CDR3 has 14 amino acids. The CDR3 bases are TGCGCCAGCAGCCCGGACAGGGCCGTCGGGGAGCTGTTTTTT. Translating it yields CASSPDRAVGELFF.

The CDR3 loop is CASTPGQQDSPLHF. For the CDR3, the DNA is TGTGCCAGTACCCCGGGACAGCAGGACTCACCCCTCCACTTT. This chain links TRBV19 with TRBJ1-6; 7 bases align to TRBD1. Germline V gives CDR1 LNHDA, CDR2 SQIVND (reference sequence). CDR3 length: 14 amino acids. Trimming took 7 bases from V and 10 from J; bases not matched to a gene: 10.

The rearrangement joins TRBV7-2 to TRBJ2-1; 9 nucleotides align to TRBD2. Trimming at V came to 1 base and at J to 5 bases, leaving 6 bases not matched to a gene. The V gene's germline CDR1 is SGHTA and CDR2 FQGNSA. CDR3 length equals 16 residues. The CDR3 spells CASSLVAGGPNNEQFF. CDR3 nucleotide sequence: TGTGCCAGCAGCTTAGTCGCGGGAGGGCCAAACAATGAGCAGTTCTTC.

In its sample, this clone was seen once. The rearrangement uses TRBV5-1 and TRBJ2-5, with D possibly being TRBD1 (6 bases). Trimming removed 0 bases from V and 5 bases from J, with 14 bases in between. Germline CDR1 reads SGHRS; CDR2 reads YFSETQ. The CDR3 runs to 15 residues. CDR3 nucleotides: TGCGCCAGCAGCTTGGAGGTCAGGGGAGCTGAGACCCAGTACTTC. The encoded protein is CASSLEVRGAETQYF.

The gene calls are TRBV11-1 and TRBJ2-3; D might be TRBD2 (6 bases). From germline, CDR1 is SGHAT and CDR2 FQDESV (reference sequence). V shed 5 bases and J shed 3 bases, with 12 bases lying between them. The CDR3 has 14 amino acids. The CDR3 region has the DNA TGTGCCAGCAGCCCCCGGAGGGGAACAGATACGCAGTATTTT. Its translation: CASSPRRGTDTQYF.

This chain connects TRBV28 to TRBJ1-2, with 8 nucleotides matching TRBD1. CDR1 is MDHEN and CDR2 is SYDVKM in the germline V gene. This CDR3 has 16 residues. Trimming cost V 5 bases and J 4 bases; bases outside gene matches: 12. CDR3 bases: TGTGCCAGCAGTCCTACAGGGGGATTAAACCCCTATGGCTACACCTTC. Amino acid sequence: CASSPTGGLNPYGYTF.

This sequence joins TRBV7-9 and TRBJ2-1, with D possibly TRBD1 on 6 matching bases. Trimming took 3 bases from V and 7 from J, leaving 10 bases between them. There are 13 residues in the CDR3. Germline-derived CDR1 and CDR2 are SEHNR and FQNEAQ (reference sequence). The CDR3 here is CASSFSGVNEQFF. The DNA for the CDR3 is TGTGCCAGCAGCTTTTCAGGGGTGAATGAGCAGTTCTTC.

The genes are TRBV29-1 and TRBJ1-1, with D unresolved. This CDR3 has 16 residues. V was cut by 3 bases and J by 0 bases, with 17 bases left in between. CDR1 and CDR2 from the germline V gene are SQVTM and ANQGSEA. DNA of the CDR3: TGCAGCGTTGATGCTCGGGGAGTAGGTGTGAACACTGAAGCTTTCTTT. This sequence encodes CSVDARGVGVNTEAFF.

About this clone: A much more abundant neighbour one base away suggests this may be a read error. Other DNA sequences in this specimen translate into the identical CDR3. The V and J genes are TRBV7-2 and TRBJ1-5; D is uncertain. There are 12 residues in the CDR3. CDR1 is SGHTA and CDR2 is FQGNSA in the germline V gene. V was shortened by 2 bases and J by 5 bases, with 4 bases between the two germline ends. CDR3 nucleotides: TGTGCCAGCAGCTTACGGGATCAGCCCCAGCATTTT. This encodes CASSLRDQPQHF.

The rearrangement links TRBV19 to TRBJ1-1; D is unclear. Looked up from germline, CDR1 is LNHDA and CDR2 is SQIVND (reference sequence). This CDR3 comprises 13 residues. Trimming pared 9 bases from V and 7 bases from J, leaving 18 bases between. CDR3 loop: CARTTIRPSEAFF. For the CDR3, the DNA is TGTGCCAGGACTACCATTCGACCTAGTGAAGCTTTCTTT.

Only one count was recorded for this clone. The chain carries TRBV11-2 and TRBJ1-2, with TRBD1 matching over 8 bases. Germline loops: CDR1 SGHAT, CDR2 FQNNGV. The CDR3 runs to 15 residues. The V gene end was trimmed by 4 bases and the J gene end by 4 bases; junction bases not matched to a gene: 8. The CDR3 region has the DNA TGTGCCAGCAGCTCACTGTGGGACAGGAGCTATGGCTACACCTTC. Amino acids: CASSSLWDRSYGYTF.

V is TRBV28 and J is TRBJ1-2, with D unresolved. CDR3 length equals 14 residues. V was trimmed by 8 bases and J by 8 bases, leaving 21 bases between them. Germline V CDR1 and CDR2: MDHEN, SYDVKM. CDR3 bases: TGTGCCAGCCAAAGTTTTGGAGGAGCTCTGGGCTACACCTTC. This encodes CASQSFGGALGYTF.

This rearrangement joins TRBV10-3 to TRBJ2-1; TRBD1 matches 9 bases. Germline V gene lookup returns CDR1 ENHRY and CDR2 SYGVKD. Trimming removed 6 bases from V and 3 bases from J; junction bases left unmatched: 3. This CDR3 comprises 14 residues. The CDR3 DNA reads TGTGCCATCAGGGGACAGGGAGGCTACAATGAGCAGTTCTTC. As protein: CAIRGQGGYNEQFF.